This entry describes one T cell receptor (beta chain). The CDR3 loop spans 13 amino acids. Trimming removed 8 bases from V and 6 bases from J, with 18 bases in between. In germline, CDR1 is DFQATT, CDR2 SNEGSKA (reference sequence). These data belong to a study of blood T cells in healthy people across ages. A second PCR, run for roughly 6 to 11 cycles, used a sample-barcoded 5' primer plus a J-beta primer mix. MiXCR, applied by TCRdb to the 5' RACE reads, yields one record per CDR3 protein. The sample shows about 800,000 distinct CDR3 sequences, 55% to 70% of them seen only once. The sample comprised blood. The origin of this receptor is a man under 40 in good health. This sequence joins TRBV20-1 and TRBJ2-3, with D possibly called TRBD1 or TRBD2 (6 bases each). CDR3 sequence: CSPPRRGEDTQYF. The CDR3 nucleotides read TGCAGTCCCCCCCGGAGGGGGGAGGATACGCAGTATTTT.